A selection of T cell receptor beta chains follows, all from one sample in a study of CD8+CD57+ T cells in acquired aplastic anemia. TCRdb reprocessed the reads with MiXCR, giving one entry per CDR3 protein. The sample holds 170,000 or so distinct CDR3 sequences; about 50% are singletons and the top ten take under 35%. Sequencing was carried out using sorted CD4+, CD8+, or CD8+CD57+ T cells (not recorded which) from PBMCs. The receptors were gathered from a human donor with aplastic anemia. Both conserved end residues are part of each CDR3. Each record gives: J gene, D gene, V gene, CDR3 length, clone size, CDR3 DNA, CDR3 protein. The D gene is left open where the match is weak. Rows may omit the clone size; those that give it use once, few, many or a size class.

J gene: TRBJ2-7; D gene: TRBD2; V gene: TRBV4-3; CDR3 length: 17; clone size: many; CDR3 DNA: TGCGCCAGCAGCCAAGATTATGGGCTAGCGGGCTCCTACGAGCAGTACTTC; CDR3 protein: CASSQDYGLAGSYEQYF
J gene: TRBJ1-1; D gene: -; V gene: TRBV24-1; CDR3 length: 11; clone size: -; CDR3 DNA: TGTGCCACCAGTGCGGGCTTAGAAGCTTTCTTT; CDR3 protein: CATSAGLEAFF
J gene: TRBJ1-2; D gene: -; V gene: TRBV25-1; CDR3 length: 11; clone size: -; CDR3 DNA: TGTGCCAGCACTGACAGCTATGGCTACACCTTC; CDR3 protein: CASTDSYGYTF
J gene: TRBJ1-1; D gene: -; V gene: TRBV7-9; CDR3 length: 13; clone size: -; CDR3 DNA: TGTGCCAGCAGCTCCCGGAGGGACACTGAAGCTTTCTTT; CDR3 protein: CASSSRRDTEAFF
J gene: TRBJ2-3; D gene: TRBD2; V gene: TRBV27; CDR3 length: 15; clone size: -; CDR3 DNA: TGTGCCAGCAGCCCCCTAGCGGGAGCTGCGGATACGCAGTATTTT; CDR3 protein: CASSPLAGAADTQYF
J gene: TRBJ1-6; D gene: -; V gene: TRBV9; CDR3 length: 10; clone size: -; CDR3 DNA: TGTGCCAGCAGCCCTTCTGCCCTCCACTTT; CDR3 protein: CASSPSALHF
J gene: TRBJ2-5; D gene: -; V gene: TRBV28; CDR3 length: 14; clone size: few; CDR3 DNA: TGTGCCAGCAGTTTTTTTGGGGGAATGGAGACCCAGTACTTC; CDR3 protein: CASSFFGGMETQYF
J gene: TRBJ2-1; D gene: -; V gene: TRBV7-3; CDR3 length: 17; clone size: -; CDR3 DNA: TGTGCCAGCAGCTTAATTATAGCGGCAGGCTCCTACAATGAGCAGTTCTTC; CDR3 protein: CASSLIIAAGSYNEQFF
J gene: TRBJ2-3; D gene: -; V gene: TRBV7-9; CDR3 length: 16; clone size: many; CDR3 DNA: TGTGCCAGCAGCTTAGCGCAAGATAGATACACAGATACGCAGTATTTT; CDR3 protein: CASSLAQDRYTDTQYF
J gene: TRBJ1-1; D gene: TRBD1; V gene: TRBV11-2; CDR3 length: 14; clone size: many; CDR3 DNA: TGTGCCAGCAGCCAGACAGGGAAATTGGCTGAAGCTTTCTTT; CDR3 protein: CASSQTGKLAEAFF
J gene: TRBJ2-1; D gene: -; V gene: TRBV4-3; CDR3 length: 13; clone size: once; CDR3 DNA: TGCGCCAGCAGCCAAGAAGTAGGAAATGAGCAGTTCTTC; CDR3 protein: CASSQEVGNEQFF
J gene: TRBJ2-5; D gene: -; V gene: TRBV2; CDR3 length: 11; clone size: -; CDR3 DNA: TGTGCCAGCACTGAATATGAGACCCAGTACTTC; CDR3 protein: CASTEYETQYF
J gene: TRBJ2-1; D gene: TRBD2; V gene: TRBV19; CDR3 length: 16; clone size: once; CDR3 DNA: TGTGCCAGTAGTTTCGCGGGGGGGCCAACCTACAATGAGCAGTTCTTC; CDR3 protein: CASSFAGGPTYNEQFF
J gene: TRBJ2-1; D gene: TRBD1; V gene: TRBV20-1; CDR3 length: 14; clone size: -; CDR3 DNA: TGCAGTGCGTCGAAGAGGACAGGGAGCAATGAGCAGTTCTTC; CDR3 protein: CSASKRTGSNEQFF
J gene: TRBJ2-5; D gene: -; V gene: TRBV9; CDR3 length: 15; clone size: -; CDR3 DNA: TGTGCCAGCAGCGTAGGAGCGAGAGTCCAAGAGACCCAGTACTTC; CDR3 protein: CASSVGARVQETQYF
J gene: TRBJ2-7; D gene: -; V gene: TRBV27; CDR3 length: 14; clone size: many; CDR3 DNA: TGTGCCAGCAGTCTAGGAAGGGGCGGCTACGAGCAGTACTTC; CDR3 protein: CASSLGRGGYEQYF
J gene: TRBJ1-1; D gene: -; V gene: TRBV5-1; CDR3 length: 14; clone size: -; CDR3 DNA: TGCGCCAGCAGCTTGGCCGGCACGAACACTGAAGCTTTCTTT; CDR3 protein: CASSLAGTNTEAFF
J gene: TRBJ2-7; D gene: -; V gene: TRBV4-2; CDR3 length: 13; clone size: -; CDR3 DNA: TGTGCCAGCAGCCAAGAGCTTTTCAACGAGCAGTACTTC; CDR3 protein: CASSQELFNEQYF
J gene: TRBJ1-5; D gene: -; V gene: TRBV6-1; CDR3 length: 13; clone size: few; CDR3 DNA: TGTGCCAGCTGGGCGGATAGCAATCAGCCCCAGCATTTT; CDR3 protein: CASWADSNQPQHF
J gene: TRBJ2-6; D gene: -; V gene: TRBV7-9; CDR3 length: 14; clone size: many; CDR3 DNA: TGTGCCAGCAGCCTTTCCTCTGGGGCCAACGTCCTGACTTTC; CDR3 protein: CASSLSSGANVLTF
J gene: TRBJ2-1; D gene: -; V gene: TRBV29-1; CDR3 length: 11; clone size: few; CDR3 DNA: TGCAGCCCGACCCAGGGCACCGAGCAGTTCTTC; CDR3 protein: CSPTQGTEQFF
J gene: TRBJ2-4; D gene: TRBD2; V gene: TRBV2; CDR3 length: 15; clone size: -; CDR3 DNA: TGTGCCAGCAGTGAAGCGGCTAGCGGAAAAAACATTCAGTACTTC; CDR3 protein: CASSEAASGKNIQYF
J gene: TRBJ2-1; D gene: TRBD1; V gene: TRBV12-3/TRBV12-4; CDR3 length: 14; clone size: many; CDR3 DNA: TGTGCCAGCAGTTTACAGGGGGTGAACAATGAGCAGTTCTTC; CDR3 protein: CASSLQGVNNEQFF
J gene: TRBJ1-5; D gene: TRBD1; V gene: TRBV10-3; CDR3 length: 14; clone size: -; CDR3 DNA: TGTGCCATCAGTGAGACAGGGGGTCTTCAGCCCCAGCATTTT; CDR3 protein: CAISETGGLQPQHF
J gene: TRBJ2-3; D gene: -; V gene: TRBV4-3; CDR3 length: 16; clone size: many; CDR3 DNA: TGCGCCAGCAGGGGACTGATGAGAGGGGGCGCGGATACGCAGTATTTT; CDR3 protein: CASRGLMRGGADTQYF
J gene: TRBJ2-7; D gene: TRBD2; V gene: TRBV6-1; CDR3 length: 12; clone size: few; CDR3 DNA: TGTGCCAGCAGTGCCGGCGGGGGGGAGCAGTACTTC; CDR3 protein: CASSAGGGEQYF
J gene: TRBJ2-3; D gene: TRBD2; V gene: TRBV24-1; CDR3 length: 14; clone size: -; CDR3 DNA: TGTGCCACCAGTGTAGCGGGTAGCACAGATACGCAGTATTTT; CDR3 protein: CATSVAGSTDTQYF
J gene: TRBJ2-1; D gene: -; V gene: TRBV13; CDR3 length: 11; clone size: many; CDR3 DNA: TGTGCCAGCAGCCACGGGGTAGAGCAGTTCTTC; CDR3 protein: CASSHGVEQFF
J gene: TRBJ2-3; D gene: TRBD2; V gene: TRBV2; CDR3 length: 14; clone size: -; CDR3 DNA: TGTGCCAGTACCGGGACTAGAGAGGCAGATACGCAGTATTTT; CDR3 protein: CASTGTREADTQYF
J gene: TRBJ2-7; D gene: -; V gene: TRBV27; CDR3 length: 14; clone size: -; CDR3 DNA: TGTGCCGGCAGTTTCAGGTCGGCAACCTACGAGCAGTACTTC; CDR3 protein: CAGSFRSATYEQYF
J gene: TRBJ2-7; D gene: TRBD2; V gene: TRBV11-1; CDR3 length: 16; clone size: -; CDR3 DNA: TGTGCCAGCAGCTTAGCTGGGGCTAGCGGGGGTTACGAGCAGTACTTC; CDR3 protein: CASSLAGASGGYEQYF
J gene: TRBJ2-7; D gene: -; V gene: TRBV4-1; CDR3 length: 17; clone size: many; CDR3 DNA: TGCGCCAGCAGCCAAGAGGGGGGCTTTGGCGGGACCTACGAGCAGTACTTC; CDR3 protein: CASSQEGGFGGTYEQYF
J gene: TRBJ2-2; D gene: TRBD1; V gene: TRBV10-1; CDR3 length: 15; clone size: many; CDR3 DNA: TGCGCCAGCGCAAGCGGGACAGGGGACACCGGGGAGCTGTTTTTT; CDR3 protein: CASASGTGDTGELFF
J gene: TRBJ2-2; D gene: -; V gene: TRBV7-9; CDR3 length: 16; clone size: -; CDR3 DNA: TGTGCCAGCAGCTTAAGTGCGGGGCGTGTGGCCGGGGAGCTGTTTTTT; CDR3 protein: CASSLSAGRVAGELFF
J gene: TRBJ2-1; D gene: -; V gene: TRBV25-1; CDR3 length: 11; clone size: many; CDR3 DNA: TGTGCCACCATGAGGGGTGATGAGCAGTTCTTC; CDR3 protein: CATMRGDEQFF
J gene: TRBJ2-1; D gene: -; V gene: TRBV11-2; CDR3 length: 15; clone size: -; CDR3 DNA: TGTGCCAGCAGGAGAGGGACTCACTCCTACAATGAGCAGTTCTTC; CDR3 protein: CASRRGTHSYNEQFF
J gene: TRBJ2-5; D gene: -; V gene: TRBV12-3/TRBV12-4; CDR3 length: 15; clone size: many; CDR3 DNA: TGTGCCAGCAGTTTAGGGGGGGCCCCTAAGTATACCCAGTACTTC; CDR3 protein: CASSLGGAPKYTQYF